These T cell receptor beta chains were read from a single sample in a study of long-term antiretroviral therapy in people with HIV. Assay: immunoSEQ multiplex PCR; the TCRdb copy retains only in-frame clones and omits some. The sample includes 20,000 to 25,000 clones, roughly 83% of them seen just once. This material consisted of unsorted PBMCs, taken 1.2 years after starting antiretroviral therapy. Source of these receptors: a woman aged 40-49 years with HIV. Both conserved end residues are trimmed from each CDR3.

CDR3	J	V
AIISSGRQF	TRBJ2-1	TRBV2
ASRGGTNYGYT	TRBJ1-2	TRBV6-5
VTLTRDATNEKLF	TRBJ1-4	TRBV28
ASSYLGQQY	TRBJ2-7	TRBV6-5
ASSYSTAGSYEQY	TRBJ2-7	TRBV6-5
ASSGGQHEQY	TRBJ2-7	TRBV7-9
ASSPRSGSYEQY	TRBJ2-7	TRBV7-2
ASSIRGTGYQPQH	TRBJ1-5	TRBV27
ASSRQGVKNIQY	TRBJ2-4	TRBV18
ASGSGGGTGELF	TRBJ2-2	TRBV9
ASSLGDPGYYEQY	TRBJ2-7	TRBV7-2
ASSLRGQPRREQY	TRBJ2-7	TRBV13
ASRGQGESYNEQF	TRBJ2-1	TRBV13
ASSPLIGFGEQY	TRBJ2-7	TRBV7-9
ASSPRTGRNEKLF	TRBJ1-4	TRBV18
ASLEWTGSLRGYT	TRBJ1-2	TRBV7-9
ASSPPTATGVIRNEQF	TRBJ2-1	TRBV18
ASSLLAGEVAEQF	TRBJ2-1	TRBV5-1
ASSWVVFLGEQY	TRBJ2-7	TRBV28
ASSGGTEAF	TRBJ1-1	TRBV6-4
ASSPLGQYEQY	TRBJ2-7	TRBV28
ASSPPWGSKANVLT	TRBJ2-6	TRBV18
ASRPGVYNEQF	TRBJ2-1	TRBV25-1
ASSPGDRLYEQY	TRBJ2-7	TRBV7-9
ASSSIGQGRTLGNTIY	TRBJ1-3	TRBV7-9
ASSADGKGVNQPQH	TRBJ1-5	TRBV5-5
ASSLTGGIYNEQF	TRBJ2-1	TRBV5-1
ASSSRDRIGNTIY	TRBJ1-3	TRBV19
ASSLLRTGEETQY	TRBJ2-5	TRBV28
ASSRQTGSVNEKLF	TRBJ1-4	TRBV4-2
ASSAGTSGRLIEQF	TRBJ2-1	TRBV5-4
ASIGSGGGDQPQH	TRBJ1-5	TRBV28
ASSFGDTKTQY	TRBJ2-5	TRBV11-2
ASSYSHEQY	TRBJ2-7	TRBV6-5
ASSQDNLRRGYNEQF	TRBJ2-1	TRBV4-1
ASSFTGAYEQY	TRBJ2-7	TRBV7-9
ASSPTGTLFGELF	TRBJ2-2	TRBV19
ASSQAAAKITEQF	TRBJ2-1	TRBV14
ASSQVQSTDTQY	TRBJ2-3	TRBV4-1
ASSPKLETLNTEAF	TRBJ1-1	TRBV18
ASSPEGAGGNGGYT	TRBJ1-2	TRBV18